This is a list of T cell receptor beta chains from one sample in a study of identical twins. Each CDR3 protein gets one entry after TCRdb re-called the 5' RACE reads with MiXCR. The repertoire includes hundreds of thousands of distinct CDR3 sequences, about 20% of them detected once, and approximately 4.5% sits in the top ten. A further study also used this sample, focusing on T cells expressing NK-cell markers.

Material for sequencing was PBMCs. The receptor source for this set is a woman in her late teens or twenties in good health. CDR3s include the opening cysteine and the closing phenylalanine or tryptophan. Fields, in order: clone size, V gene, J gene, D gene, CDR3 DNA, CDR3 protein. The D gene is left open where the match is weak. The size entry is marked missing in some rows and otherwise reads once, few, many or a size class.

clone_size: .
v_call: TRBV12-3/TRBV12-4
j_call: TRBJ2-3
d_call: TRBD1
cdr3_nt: TGTGCCAGCAGGCGTCGGGACAGGGGAGTGACAGATACGCAGTATTTT
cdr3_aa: CASRRRDRGVTDTQYF

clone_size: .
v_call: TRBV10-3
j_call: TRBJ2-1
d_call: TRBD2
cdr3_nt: TGTGCCATCAGGTTGGGGAGGGGCTACAATGAGCAGTTCTTC
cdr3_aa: CAIRLGRGYNEQFF

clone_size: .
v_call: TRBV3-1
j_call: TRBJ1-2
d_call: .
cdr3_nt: TGTGCCAGCAGCCGGTACCGGGACAACCTATGGACCTTC
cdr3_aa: CASSRYRDNLWTF

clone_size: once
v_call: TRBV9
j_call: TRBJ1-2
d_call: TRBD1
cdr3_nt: TGTGCCAGCAGCGTAGACGGCAGGGGGGACTATGGCTACACCTTC
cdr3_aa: CASSVDGRGDYGYTF

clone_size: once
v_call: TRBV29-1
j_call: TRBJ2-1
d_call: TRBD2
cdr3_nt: TGCAGCGGCGCGACTAGCGCCCACAATGAGCAGTTCTTC
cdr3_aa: CSGATSAHNEQFF

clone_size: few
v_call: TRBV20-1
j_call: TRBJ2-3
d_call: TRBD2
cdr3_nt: TGCAGTGCTAGAGATAGCCTAGCGGGGAGGAGCACAGATACGCAGTATTTT
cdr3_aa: CSARDSLAGRSTDTQYF

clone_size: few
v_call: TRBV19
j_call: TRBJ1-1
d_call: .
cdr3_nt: TGTGCCAGTGGTCTGAACACTGAAGCTTTCTTT
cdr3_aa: CASGLNTEAFF

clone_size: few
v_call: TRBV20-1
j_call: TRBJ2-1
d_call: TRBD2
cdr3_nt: TGCAGTGCTAGAGATCGACGACTAGCGGGAGCAATCTCTCGAGGCGATGAGCAGTTCTTC
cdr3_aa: CSARDRRLAGAISRGDEQFF

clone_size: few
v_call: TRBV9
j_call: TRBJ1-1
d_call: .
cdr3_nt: TGTGCCAGCAGCGTAGTTGGGGACTTTAACACTGAAGCTTTCTTT
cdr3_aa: CASSVVGDFNTEAFF

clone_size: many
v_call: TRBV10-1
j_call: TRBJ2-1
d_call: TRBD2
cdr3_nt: TGCGCCAGCAGTTTTATTGGGACTAGCGGGGGGTGTGAGCAGTTCTTC
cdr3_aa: CASSFIGTSGGCEQFF